The 29 T cell receptor beta chains presented below share a single source sample, sequenced in a study of molecular identifiers for immune sequencing clone quantification. One entry per CDR3 protein results from TCRdb running MiXCR on the PCR reads. The sample shows approximately 590,000 distinct CDR3 sequences, roughly 25% of them seen only once. The sequencing input was naive CD8+ T cells from blood, with Jurkat cell RNA spiked in. The subset is: FACS-sorted CD8+CD4-CCR7+CD45RA+ naive T cells. These receptors all come from a human donor in good health. Some libraries in this study had Jurkat cell RNA spiked in.

The chain recombines TRBV20-1 with TRBJ2-2; D is possibly TRBD1 or TRBD2 (5 bases each). Trimming cost V 0 bases and J 3 bases, with 11 bases left between them. CDR1 and CDR2 (germline): DFQATT, SNEGSKA (reference sequence). This CDR3 has 15 amino acids. CDR3 nucleotide sequence: TGCAGTGCTAGAGATTCCGGGACGGACACCGGGGAGCTGTTTTTT. This encodes CSARDSGTDTGELFF.

The chain is built from TRBV4-1 and TRBJ1-5, with a possible D match to TRBD1 (6 bases). Germline CDR1 MGHRA, CDR2 YSYEKL. Trimming left V 2 bases short and J 7 bases short, with 12 bases between. This CDR3 has 14 residues. The chain's CDR3 is CASSQQPGVQPQHF. The CDR3 region has the DNA TGCGCCAGCAGCCAACAGCCAGGGGTCCAGCCCCAGCATTTT.

In regard to this clonotype: A much more abundant neighbour one base away suggests this may be a read error. The rearrangement joins TRBV12-3 or TRBV12-4 to TRBJ1-1; D may be TRBD1 (5 bases). V was clipped by 2 bases and J by 3 bases, with 19 bases between them. The CDR3 length is 17 residues. The CDR3 reads CASSLRRWGGPYTEAFF. The CDR3 coding sequence is TGTGCCAGCAGTTTACGCAGGTGGGGCGGACCATACACTGAAGCTTTCTTT.

The CDR3 loop is CASSFSGADEQFF. The CDR3 DNA reads TGTGCCAGCAGTTTCTCAGGGGCCGATGAGCAGTTCTTC. The chain has TRBV12-3 or TRBV12-4 and TRBJ2-1; the D gene is possibly TRBD1 (6 bases). The CDR3 runs to 13 residues. Trimming took 3 bases from V and 8 from J, leaving 11 bases between them.

In its sample, this clonotype was seen a few times. The rearrangement joins TRBV18 to TRBJ2-2; TRBD1 is a possible D gene (5 bases). V was shortened by 3 bases and J by 2 bases, with 19 bases between the two germline ends. This CDR3 region has 18 residues. CDR1 is KGHSH, CDR2 LQKENI, per germline. The CDR3 is CASSPRSRVMDNTGELFF. CDR3 coding DNA: TGTGCCAGCTCACCTCGCTCCAGGGTAATGGACAACACCGGGGAGCTGTTTTTT. The whole variable domain, remainder taken from reference TRBV18 and TRBJ2-2, is NAGVMQNPRHLVRRRGQEARLRCSPMKGHSHVYWYRQLPEEGLKFMVYLQKENIIDESGMPKERFSAEFPKEGPSILRIQQVVRGDSAAYFCASSPRSRVMDNTGELFFGEGSRLTVL.

About this clonotype: A much larger clonotype is one base distant, so this may be a read error. The chain employs TRBV28 and TRBJ1-5; the match to TRBD1 covers 9 bases. Germline CDR1 reads MDHEN; CDR2 reads SYDVKM. With 3 bases clipped from V and 7 bases from J, the junction kept 4 bases outside the gene matches. CDR3 size: 14 residues. In DNA, the CDR3 is TGTGCCAGCAGTTTTACAGGGGGCGAACAGCCCCAGCATTTT. Protein sequence: CASSFTGGEQPQHF.

The sample holds a few counts of this clonotype. The genes are TRBV7-9 and TRBJ1-4, with D unclear. Germline CDR1 is SEHNR and CDR2 is FQNEAQ (reference sequence). CDR3 length: 16 residues. The V end was cut by 1 base, the J end by 3 bases, with 12 bases between. CDR3 loop: CASSLVSGRANEKLFF. The CDR3 nucleotides are TGTGCCAGCAGCTTAGTCTCGGGGAGGGCTAATGAAAAACTGTTTTTT.

This chain links TRBV19 with TRBJ2-1; 8 bases map to TRBD1. The germline V gene has CDR1 LNHDA and CDR2 SQIVND (reference sequence). The CDR3 spans 15 residues. V shed 3 bases and J 5 bases; nucleotides not matched to a gene: 6. The CDR3 sequence: CASSIGQGRNNEQFF. As DNA, the CDR3 is TGTGCCAGTAGTATTGGACAGGGACGTAACAATGAGCAGTTCTTC.

This clonotype was picked up a small number of times. The CDR3 here is CASSWWDRGLGYTF. Written as DNA, the CDR3 is TGTGCCAGCAGCTGGTGGGACAGGGGGCTTGGCTACACCTTC. The chain employs TRBV7-2 and TRBJ1-2; 12 bases are shared with TRBD1. Losses at the gene ends were 4 bases for V and 7 bases for J; bases not matched to a gene: 4. The CDR3 extends over 14 amino acids. Germline CDR1 SGHTA, CDR2 FQGNSA.

This clonotype was detected ten times or more. The V call is TRBV12-3 or TRBV12-4, the J call TRBJ2-2, with 8 bases matching TRBD1. The length of the CDR3 is 15 residues. J was trimmed by 0 bases and V by 6 bases; bases with no gene match: 3. CDR3 bases: TGTGCCAGCAGAACAGGGGGATCGAACACCGGGGAGCTGTTTTTT. Protein product: CASRTGGSNTGELFF.

This chain uses TRBV6-2 or TRBV6-3 with TRBJ1-5; D call uncertain. Germline CDR1 and CDR2: MNHEY and SVGEGT. With 3 bases removed from V and 5 bases from J, the gap between germline ends came to 11 bases. This CDR3 is 14 amino acids long. CDR3 region: CASSYSGSHQPQHF. CDR3 in DNA: TGTGCCAGCAGTTATTCTGGGAGCCATCAGCCCCAGCATTTT.

This clonotype was detected only a few times. The chain couples TRBV13 to TRBJ2-2; 9 bases match TRBD1. Germline V gene sequence: CDR1 PRHDT, CDR2 FYEKMQ (reference sequence). This CDR3 comprises 15 residues. With V trimmed by 1 base and J by 5 bases, 2 bases remained unmatched. DNA of the CDR3: TGTGCCAGCAGCTTAGCAGGGACAGGGACCGGGGAGCTGTTTTTT. Translation: CASSLAGTGTGELFF.

The CDR3 spells CASSSGQGRPNQPQHF. CDR3 in DNA: TGTGCCAGCAGTTCGGGACAGGGTCGCCCGAATCAGCCCCAGCATTTT. The chain uses TRBV6-2 or TRBV6-3 and TRBJ1-5; 9 bases match TRBD1. The CDR3 has 16 residues. Germline lookup yields CDR1 MNHEY and CDR2 SVGEGT. The V gene end was trimmed by 4 bases and the J gene end by 4 bases; junction bases not matched to a gene: 8.

This chain connects TRBV28 to TRBJ2-2, with D maybe TRBD2 (7 bases). The CDR3 length is 15 residues. Germline CDR1 is MDHEN and CDR2 is SYDVKM. V dropped 2 bases and J dropped 6 bases, with 13 bases sitting between them. Here the CDR3 reads CASSLRGGAPGELFF. The DNA of the CDR3 is TGTGCCAGCAGTTTAAGGGGGGGCGCTCCCGGGGAGCTGTTTTTT.

This clonotype has more than one count but fewer than ten. The rearrangement uses TRBV23-1 and TRBJ2-7; a possible D gene is TRBD1 (5 bases). TRBV23-1 is recorded as an ORF, its role being uncertain. V shed 2 bases and J shed 3 bases, with 17 bases lying between them. This CDR3 is built from 16 residues. The CDR3 DNA follows: TGCGCCAGCAGTCAAGGGGCGCGGAAGACGTACTACGAGCAGTACTTC. This codes for CASSQGARKTYYEQYF.

The chain carries TRBV3-1 and TRBJ2-5, with D hard to call. V was pared by 2 bases and J by 3 bases, with 13 bases between. The germline CDR1 and CDR2 sequences are LGHDT and YNNKEL (reference sequence). CDR3 length equals 15 residues. The CDR3 here is CASSQLRSWEETQYF. Written as DNA, the CDR3 is TGTGCCAGCAGCCAACTCCGGAGTTGGGAAGAGACCCAGTACTTC.

The chain is built from TRBV6-5 and TRBJ1-2, with D tentatively TRBD1 (5 bases). This CDR3 has 15 amino acids. V gave up 1 base and J gave up 4 bases, with 13 bases separating them. Germline CDR1 reads MNHEY; CDR2 reads SVGAGI. The CDR3 DNA follows: TGTGCCAGCAGTTACTGGGACGGAGGACCCTATGGCTACACCTTC. This gives the protein CASSYWDGGPYGYTF.

This clonotype was observed at least ten times. The rearrangement links TRBV19 to TRBJ1-5, with 8 nucleotides matching TRBD1. This CDR3 has 15 residues. Germline assignment: CDR1 LNHDA and CDR2 SQIVND (reference sequence). V lost 6 bases and J lost 5; bases outside the gene matches: 9. CDR3 DNA: TGTGCCAGTAGCCCGTCCGGGACAGGTCATCAGCCCCAGCATTTT. This sequence encodes CASSPSGTGHQPQHF.

The chain joins TRBV5-6 to TRBJ2-2; 8 positions match TRBD1. The CDR3 length is 14 residues. From germline, CDR1 is SGHDT and CDR2 YYEEEE. The ends lost 4 bases at V and 4 bases at J; junction bases unmatched: 3. CDR3 in DNA: TGTGCCAGCAGCCACGGACAGGGCACCGGGGAGCTGTTTTTT. This gives the protein CASSHGQGTGELFF.

A few counts support this clonotype. The rearrangement joins TRBV11-2 to TRBJ2-5, with TRBD2 matching over 7 bases. This CDR3 comprises 16 residues. V was clipped by 0 bases and J by 5 bases; unmatched bases: 9. CDR1 and CDR2 (germline): SGHAT, FQNNGV. CDR3 bases: TGTGCCAGCAGCTTAGAGGGCGGGAGTTGGCGTGAGACCCAGTACTTC. This encodes CASSLEGGSWRETQYF. Complete variable domain (other parts from reference TRBV11-2 and TRBJ2-5): EAGVAQSPRYKIIEKRQSVAFWCNPISGHATLYWYQQILGQGPKLLIQFQNNGVVDDSQLPKDRFSAERLKGVDSTLKIQPAKLEDSAVYLCASSLEGGSWRETQYFGPGTRLLVL.

As for this clonotype: This may stem from a read error, because a much larger clone lies one nucleotide away. The rearrangement joins TRBV28 to TRBJ1-1; maybe TRBD1 (5 bases). CDR3 length equals 14 residues. Germline CDR1 reads MDHEN; CDR2 reads SYDVKM. Trimming left V 7 bases short and J 3 bases short, with 15 bases between. The CDR3 region has the DNA TGTGCCAGCACCCTGAAGGGGTCTTACACTGAAGCTTTCTTT. Protein: CASTLKGSYTEAFF.

This clonotype showed up just a few times. This chain joins TRBV4-3 and TRBJ2-2; D might be TRBD1 or TRBD2, each matching 5 bases. Germline CDR1 is LGHNA and CDR2 is YSLEER. Trimming removed 1 base from V and 1 base from J, with 22 bases in between. CDR3 length: 20 residues. The DNA for the CDR3 is TGCGCCAGCAGCCAAGTCTTGGGCAGCGTGGGACCGGAGAACACCGGGGAGCTGTTTTTT. Protein product: CASSQVLGSVGPENTGELFF.

This clonotype showed up many times. V gene TRBV30 combines with J gene TRBJ2-1; 8 nucleotides line up with TRBD2. This CDR3 region has 15 residues. Germline-derived CDR1 and CDR2 are GTSNPN and SVGIG (reference sequence). Trimming removed 4 bases from V and 3 bases from J; junction bases left unmatched: 8. The CDR3 DNA follows: TGTGCCTGGACCCCCCTGCGGGAGGACTACAATGAGCAGTTCTTC. The encoded protein is CAWTPLREDYNEQFF.

As concerns this clonotype: This may be a read error: a much more frequent sequence differs by one nucleotide. This chain uses TRBV30 with TRBJ1-4; a weak D match, TRBD1 (6 bases). This CDR3 comprises 16 residues. From germline, CDR1 is GTSNPN and CDR2 SVGIG (reference sequence). The CDR3 region is CAWSARQGITNEKLLF. CDR3 DNA sequence: TGTGCCTGGAGTGCCCGCCAGGGGATAACTAATGAAAAACTGTTATTT.

With regard to this clonotype: A much larger clone lies one base from this, so it may be a read error. This chain uses TRBV7-2 with TRBJ2-7; D gene ambiguous. CDR1 is SGHTA and CDR2 is FQGNSA in the germline V gene. This CDR3 spans 13 amino acids. The DNA of the CDR3 is TGTGCCGGCAGCCTCGGGCCAGTCGGCGAGCAGTACTTC. Its protein product is CAGSLGPVGEQYF.

The chain employs TRBV20-1 and TRBJ2-7, with D possibly being TRBD2 (5 bases). Germline V gene lookup returns CDR1 DFQATT and CDR2 SNEGSKA (reference sequence). This CDR3 has 16 amino acids. The V and J ends lost 2 bases and 4 bases respectively, with 21 bases between them. CDR3 DNA sequence: TGCAGTGCTAGACCAGTCGGCCCTAGCCGGGGATACGAGCAGTACTTC. This gives the protein CSARPVGPSRGYEQYF.

This clonotype showed up just once. Since a much larger clone is just one base distant, this may be a read error. The chain couples TRBV20-1 to TRBJ2-3; D call uncertain. Trimming removed 6 bases at V and 2 bases at J, with 18 bases between. CDR3 length: 15 amino acids. CDR1 and CDR2 (germline): DFQATT, SNEGSKA (reference sequence). The DNA of the CDR3 is TGCAGTGCCGAGATAGGGCAGAGTACCACAGATACGCAGTATTTT. Translating gives CSAEIGQSTTDTQYF.

Many counts were recorded for this clonotype. The chain has TRBV5-5 and TRBJ2-5; tentative D call: TRBD1 (6 bases). CDR1 SGHKS and CDR2 YYEKEE come from the germline V gene (reference sequence). CDR3 length: 14 residues. Trimming cost V 4 bases and J 3 bases, with 13 bases left between them. The CDR3 DNA is TGTGCCAGCAGCCCACCGACAGGAGAAGAGACCCAGTACTTC. Its translation: CASSPPTGEETQYF.

This clonotype turned up a few times. The chain carries TRBV27 and TRBJ1-3; no definite D call. The V gene's germline CDR1 is MNHEY and CDR2 SMNVEV (reference sequence). CDR3 length equals 15 residues. V gave up 3 bases and J gave up 3 bases, with 12 bases separating them. CDR3 DNA sequence: TGTGCCAGCAGTTTGACTCGTGCTTTTGGAAACACCATATATTTT. Translation: CASSLTRAFGNTIYF.